These T cell receptor beta chains were read from a single sample in a study of T-cell memory formation after mild COVID-19. TCRdb reprocessed the 5' RACE reads with MiXCR, giving one entry per CDR3 protein. The sample lists roughly 500,000 distinct CDR3 sequences, about a fifth occurring once. Material: PBMCs or a T cell subset sorted from them (not recorded which). These receptors originate from an adult woman who had mild COVID-19 (a few samples of this study predate the infection). Cell type and time point are not known. Each CDR3 is given with its conserved first and last residue. A D gene is named only where the DNA matches it firmly. Clone size is stated in some rows and not others, as once, few, many or a class when expanded.

clone_size	v_call	j_call	d_call	cdr3_aa	cdr3_nt
many	TRBV2	TRBJ2-6	TRBD1	CASRPGQGAAGANVLTF	TGTGCCAGCAGACCGGGACAGGGGGCGGCTGGGGCCAACGTCCTGACTTTC
-	TRBV2	TRBJ2-5	-	CASTGQNQETQYF	TGTGCCAGCACTGGACAGAACCAAGAGACCCAGTACTTC
few	TRBV20-1	TRBJ2-7	TRBD1	CSAPGQSRHEQYF	TGCAGTGCCCCGGGACAGTCTCGCCACGAGCAGTACTTC
-	TRBV6-5	TRBJ1-5	-	CASSYSRGGNQPQHF	TGTGCCAGCAGTTACTCGAGAGGGGGCAATCAGCCCCAGCATTTT
few	TRBV2	TRBJ2-1	TRBD2	CASDLGPGGFNEQFF	TGTGCCAGCGATCTCGGCCCGGGGGGGTTTAATGAGCAGTTCTTC
few	TRBV7-9	TRBJ1-6	-	CASSLEGLGTGSPLHF	TGTGCCAGCAGCTTAGAGGGACTAGGGACGGGTTCACCCCTCCACTTT
-	TRBV30	TRBJ2-1	TRBD2	CAWAGGGEQFF	TGTGCCTGGGCCGGGGGGGGCGAACAGTTCTTC
few	TRBV24-1	TRBJ2-7	-	CATSDRYRAYEQYF	TGTGCCACCAGTGACCGGTACAGGGCCTACGAGCAGTACTTC
-	TRBV3-1	TRBJ2-5	-	CASSLRTVFEETQYF	TGTGCCAGCAGCCTGAGGACAGTATTTGAAGAGACCCAGTACTTC
-	TRBV28	TRBJ2-1	-	CASSFRTGTSYNEQFF	TGTGCCAGCAGTTTCCGTACAGGCACCTCCTACAATGAGCAGTTCTTC
-	TRBV7-7	TRBJ2-1	-	CASSLGVSRNEQFF	TGTGCCAGCAGCTTAGGGGTGTCTCGAAATGAGCAGTTCTTC
-	TRBV29-1	TRBJ2-1	-	CSVTRGAYNEQFF	TGCAGCGTTACCAGGGGGGCCTACAATGAGCAGTTCTTC
few	TRBV6-2/TRBV6-3	TRBJ2-5	TRBD1	CASSYRGQGETQYF	TGTGCCAGCAGTTACAGGGGACAGGGCGAGACCCAGTACTTC
few	TRBV6-5	TRBJ2-5	-	CASSYSRGKETQYF	TGTGCCAGCAGTTACTCGAGAGGGAAAGAGACCCAGTACTTC
-	TRBV6-1	TRBJ2-2	-	CASSEVGGATGELFF	TGTGCCAGCAGTGAAGTAGGAGGTGCCACCGGGGAGCTGTTTTTT
-	TRBV12-3/TRBV12-4	TRBJ2-1	-	CASSFERYSYNEQFF	TGTGCCAGCAGTTTTGAGCGATACTCCTACAATGAGCAGTTCTTC
few	TRBV29-1	TRBJ2-1	-	CSVEDEGLSYNEQFF	TGCAGCGTTGAAGATGAGGGTCTCTCCTACAATGAGCAGTTCTTC
-	TRBV28	TRBJ1-2	TRBD1	CATGTGDSRTF	TGTGCTACCGGGACAGGGGATTCCCGCACCTTC
few	TRBV9	TRBJ1-2	-	CASSVEANYGYTF	TGTGCCAGCAGCGTTGAGGCTAACTATGGCTACACCTTC
many	TRBV12-3/TRBV12-4	TRBJ2-4	TRBD2	CASSFGLAENIQYF	TGTGCCAGCAGTTTCGGCCTAGCGGAAAACATTCAGTACTTC
-	TRBV2	TRBJ1-3	-	CASSEHGNTIYF	TGTGCCAGCAGTGAACATGGAAACACCATATATTTT
-	TRBV29-1	TRBJ2-1	-	CSVAVPVYNEQFF	TGCAGCGTCGCGGTCCCAGTATACAATGAGCAGTTCTTC
-	TRBV19	TRBJ2-2	TRBD2	CASRASGAGELFF	TGTGCCAGTAGGGCTAGCGGGGCCGGGGAGCTGTTTTTT
-	TRBV20-1	TRBJ2-7	TRBD2	CSAREMRGSGMYEQYF	TGCAGTGCTAGGGAGATGCGGGGTAGCGGGATGTACGAGCAGTACTTC
-	TRBV7-9	TRBJ1-6	TRBD1	CAITGQGNSPLHF	TGTGCCATAACGGGACAGGGTAATTCACCCCTCCACTTT
few	TRBV7-9	TRBJ2-2	TRBD1	CATCPVTGGTTGELFF	TGTGCCACCTGCCCCGTGACAGGGGGCACTACCGGGGAGCTGTTTTTT
-	TRBV6-5	TRBJ2-3	-	CASSYSGDLVQYF	TGTGCCAGCAGTTACTCTGGGGACTTGGTGCAGTATTTT
-	TRBV9	TRBJ1-2	-	CASSVSNYGYTF	TGTGCCAGCAGCGTGTCTAACTATGGCTACACCTTC
many	TRBV5-5	TRBJ2-7	-	CASSLPGSAYEQYF	TGTGCCAGCAGCCTCCCGGGCTCCGCCTACGAGCAGTACTTC
few	TRBV7-3	TRBJ2-2	-	CASSLRDGQGPNTGELFF	TGTGCCAGCAGCTTACGCGACGGTCAGGGGCCGAACACCGGGGAGCTGTTTTTT
-	TRBV7-8	TRBJ2-1	-	CASSPSRTPLRNEQFF	TGTGCCAGCAGTCCCTCCCGGACGCCTCTTCGGAATGAGCAGTTCTTC
few	TRBV27	TRBJ2-7	-	CASSFKGYSYEQYF	TGTGCCAGCAGTTTCAAGGGGTACTCCTACGAGCAGTACTTC
few	TRBV2	TRBJ1-6	-	CASSEQESNSPLHF	TGTGCCAGCAGTGAACAGGAATCTAATTCACCCCTCCACTTT
few	TRBV27	TRBJ2-7	TRBD1	CASRATGGVHEQYF	TGTGCCAGCAGAGCGACAGGGGGCGTCCACGAGCAGTACTTC
-	TRBV6-1	TRBJ2-2	TRBD1	CASTSTGTGVTGELFF	TGTGCCAGCACCTCCACGGGGACAGGGGTCACCGGGGAGCTGTTTTTT
-	TRBV29-1	TRBJ2-5	TRBD1	CSGAGTGGRETQYF	TGCAGCGGGGCCGGGACAGGGGGCCGGGAGACCCAGTACTTC
few	TRBV6-2/TRBV6-3	TRBJ2-1	-	CASSYAHSTLEQFF	TGTGCCAGCAGTTACGCCCATAGTACTTTGGAGCAGTTCTTC
-	TRBV15	TRBJ1-1	-	CATSRLSGTVGTEAFF	TGTGCCACCAGCAGACTATCCGGGACGGTGGGCACTGAAGCTTTCTTT
few	TRBV11-3	TRBJ1-1	-	CASSPHRETEAFF	TGTGCCAGCAGCCCTCACAGGGAGACTGAAGCTTTCTTT
-	TRBV14	TRBJ2-3	TRBD2	CASSPSSLGGRPTDTQYF	TGTGCCAGCAGCCCTTCGTCGTTGGGGGGGAGACCCACAGATACGCAGTATTTT